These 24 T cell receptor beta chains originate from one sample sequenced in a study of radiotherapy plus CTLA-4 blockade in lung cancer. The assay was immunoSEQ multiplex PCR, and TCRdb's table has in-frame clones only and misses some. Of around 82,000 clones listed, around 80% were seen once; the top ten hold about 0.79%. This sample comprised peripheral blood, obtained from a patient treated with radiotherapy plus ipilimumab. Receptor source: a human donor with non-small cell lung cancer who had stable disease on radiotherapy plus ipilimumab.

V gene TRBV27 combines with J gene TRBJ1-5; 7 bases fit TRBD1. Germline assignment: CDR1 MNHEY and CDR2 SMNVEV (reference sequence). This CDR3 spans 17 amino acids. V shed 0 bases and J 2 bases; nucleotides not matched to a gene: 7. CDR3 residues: CASSLSGRGSGNQPQHF. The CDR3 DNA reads TGTGCCAGCAGTTTATCTGGCAGGGGGTCTGGCAATCAGCCCCAGCATTTT.

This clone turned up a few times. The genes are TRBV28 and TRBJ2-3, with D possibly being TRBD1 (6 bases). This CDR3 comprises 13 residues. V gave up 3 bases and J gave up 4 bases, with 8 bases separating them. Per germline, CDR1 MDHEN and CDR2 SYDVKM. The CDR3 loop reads CASSLGHPDTQYF. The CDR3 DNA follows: TGTGCCAGCAGTTTGGGACATCCAGATACGCAGTATTTT.

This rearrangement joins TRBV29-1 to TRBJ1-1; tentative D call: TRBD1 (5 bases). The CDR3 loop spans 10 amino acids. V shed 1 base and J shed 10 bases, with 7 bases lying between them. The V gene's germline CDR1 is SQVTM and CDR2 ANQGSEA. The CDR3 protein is CSVEARGAFF. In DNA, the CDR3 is TGCAGCGTTGAAGCGAGGGGAGCTTTCTTT. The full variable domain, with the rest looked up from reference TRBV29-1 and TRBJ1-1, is SAVISQKPSRDICQRGTSLTIQCQVDSQVTMMFWYRQQPGQSLTLIATANQGSEATYESGFVIDKFPISRPNLTFSTLTVSNMSPEDSSIYLCSVEARGAFFGQGTRLTVV.

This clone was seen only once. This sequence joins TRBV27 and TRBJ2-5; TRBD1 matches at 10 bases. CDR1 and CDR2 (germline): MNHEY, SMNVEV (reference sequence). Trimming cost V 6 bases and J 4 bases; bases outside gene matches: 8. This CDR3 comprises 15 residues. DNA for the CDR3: TGTGCCAGCAGAATCGGGACAGGGGTGCGAGAGACCCAGTACTTC. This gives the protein CASRIGTGVRETQYF.

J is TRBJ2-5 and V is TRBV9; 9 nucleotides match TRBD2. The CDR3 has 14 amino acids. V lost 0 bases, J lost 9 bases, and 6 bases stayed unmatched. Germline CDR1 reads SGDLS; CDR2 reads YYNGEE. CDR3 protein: CASSVGLRGGSQYF. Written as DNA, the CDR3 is TGTGCCAGCAGCGTAGGGTTGCGGGGGGGGTCCCAGTACTTC.

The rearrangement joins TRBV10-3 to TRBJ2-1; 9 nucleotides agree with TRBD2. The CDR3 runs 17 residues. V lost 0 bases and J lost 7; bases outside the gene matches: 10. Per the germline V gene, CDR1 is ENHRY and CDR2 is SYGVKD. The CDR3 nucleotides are TGTGCCATCAGTGAGTCTAGCGGGAGATCCTCGAGGAATGAGCAGTTCTTC. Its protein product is CAISESSGRSSRNEQFF.

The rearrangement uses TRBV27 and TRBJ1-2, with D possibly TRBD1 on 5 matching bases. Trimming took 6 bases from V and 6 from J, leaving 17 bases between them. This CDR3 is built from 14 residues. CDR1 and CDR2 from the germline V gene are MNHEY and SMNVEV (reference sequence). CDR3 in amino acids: CASRLFTGADGYTF. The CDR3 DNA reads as TGTGCCAGCAGACTGTTTACAGGCGCCGATGGCTACACCTTC.

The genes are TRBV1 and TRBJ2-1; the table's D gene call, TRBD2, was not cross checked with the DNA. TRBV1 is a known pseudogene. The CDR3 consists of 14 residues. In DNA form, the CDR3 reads TGCACCAGCAGCCAAGTTGGGGAGGACAATGAGCAGTTCTTC. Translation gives CTSSQVGEDNEQFF.

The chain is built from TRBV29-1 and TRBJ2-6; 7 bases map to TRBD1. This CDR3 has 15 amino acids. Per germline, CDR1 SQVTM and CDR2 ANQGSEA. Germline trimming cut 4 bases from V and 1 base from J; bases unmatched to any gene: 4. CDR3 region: CSVGGGASGANVLTF. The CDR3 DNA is TGCAGCGTTGGAGGGGGCGCTTCTGGGGCCAACGTCCTGACTTTC.

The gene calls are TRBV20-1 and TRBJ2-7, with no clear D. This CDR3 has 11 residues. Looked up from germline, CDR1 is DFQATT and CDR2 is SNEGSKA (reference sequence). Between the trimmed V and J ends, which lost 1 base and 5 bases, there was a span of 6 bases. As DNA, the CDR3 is TGCAGTGCTAGAGTGCCAGACGAGCAGTACTTC. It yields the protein CSARVPDEQYF.

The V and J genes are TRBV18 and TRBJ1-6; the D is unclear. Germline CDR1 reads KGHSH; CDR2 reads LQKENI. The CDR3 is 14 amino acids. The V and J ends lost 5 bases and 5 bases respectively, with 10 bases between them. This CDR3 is CASSEVANNSPLHF. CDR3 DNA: TGTGCCAGCTCAGAGGTTGCCAATAATTCACCCCTCCACTTT.

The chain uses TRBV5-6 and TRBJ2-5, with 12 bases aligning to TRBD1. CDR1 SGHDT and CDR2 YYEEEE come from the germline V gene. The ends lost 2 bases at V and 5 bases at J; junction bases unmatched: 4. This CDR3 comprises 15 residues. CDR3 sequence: CASSFGTGGSETQYF. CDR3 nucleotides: TGTGCCAGCAGCTTTGGGACAGGGGGCTCTGAGACCCAGTACTTC.

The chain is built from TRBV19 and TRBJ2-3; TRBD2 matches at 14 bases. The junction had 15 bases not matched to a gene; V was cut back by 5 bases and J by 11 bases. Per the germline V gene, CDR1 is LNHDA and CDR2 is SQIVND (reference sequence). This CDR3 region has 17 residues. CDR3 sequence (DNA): TGTGCCAGTAGTGGAATGACTAGCGGGGGGGCGTACTTCAAGCAGTATTTT. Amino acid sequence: CASSGMTSGGAYFKQYF.

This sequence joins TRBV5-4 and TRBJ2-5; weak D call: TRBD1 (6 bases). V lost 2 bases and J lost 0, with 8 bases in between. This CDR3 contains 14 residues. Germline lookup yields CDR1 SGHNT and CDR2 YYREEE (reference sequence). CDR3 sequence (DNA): TGTGCCAGCAGCTTCCGGGACAACCAAGAGACCCAGTACTTC. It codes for CASSFRDNQETQYF.

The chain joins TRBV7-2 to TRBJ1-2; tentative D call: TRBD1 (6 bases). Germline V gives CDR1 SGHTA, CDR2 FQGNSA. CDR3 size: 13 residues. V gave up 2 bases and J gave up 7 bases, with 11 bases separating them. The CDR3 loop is CASSLPGDGGYTF. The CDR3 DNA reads TGTGCCAGCAGCTTACCAGGGGATGGTGGCTACACCTTC.

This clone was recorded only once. CDR3 sequence (DNA): TGTGCCAGCAGCTTAGATGGAGGGATCTCTGGCTACACCTTC. Translation: CASSLDGGISGYTF. The chain couples TRBV7-8 to TRBJ1-2, with D unresolved. Germline assignment: CDR1 SGHVS and CDR2 FQNEAQ. This CDR3 has 14 amino acids. Trimming removed 1 base from V and 7 bases from J, with 13 bases in between.

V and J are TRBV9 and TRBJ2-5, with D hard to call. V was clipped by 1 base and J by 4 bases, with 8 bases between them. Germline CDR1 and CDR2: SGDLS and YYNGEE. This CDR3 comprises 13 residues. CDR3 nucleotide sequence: TGTGCCAGCAGCGTATCCCTAAGAGAGACCCAGTACTTC. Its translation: CASSVSLRETQYF.

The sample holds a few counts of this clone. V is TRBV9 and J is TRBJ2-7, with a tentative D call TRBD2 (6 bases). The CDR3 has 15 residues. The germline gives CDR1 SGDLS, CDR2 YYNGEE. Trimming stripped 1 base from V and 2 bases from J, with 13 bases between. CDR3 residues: CASSVTWDFTYEQYF. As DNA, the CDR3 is TGTGCCAGCAGCGTAACCTGGGACTTTACCTACGAGCAGTACTTC.

Here the CDR3 DNA reads TGCAGCGTTGACGGGGAGGACTATGGCTACACCTTC. Translation gives CSVDGEDYGYTF. The rearrangement uses TRBV29-1 and TRBJ1-2; D is undetermined. Germline assignment: CDR1 SQVTM and CDR2 ANQGSEA. The V gene lost 3 bases and the J gene lost 3 bases, with 8 bases spanning the gap. The length of the CDR3 is 12 residues.

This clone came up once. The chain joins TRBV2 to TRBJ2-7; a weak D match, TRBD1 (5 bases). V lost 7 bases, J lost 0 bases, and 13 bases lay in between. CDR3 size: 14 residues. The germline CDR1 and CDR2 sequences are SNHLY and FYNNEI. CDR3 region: CASTSGRDSYEQYF. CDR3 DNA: TGTGCCAGCACCTCTGGCAGGGACTCCTACGAGCAGTACTTC.

The CDR3 DNA is TGCAGCGTTGCCCCAGGATCCTACGAGCAGTACTTC. Amino acids: CSVAPGSYEQYF. The V call is TRBV29-1, the J call TRBJ2-7, with no clear D. The length of the CDR3 is 12 residues. Trimming removed 4 bases from V and 1 base from J, with 8 bases in between. Looked up from germline, CDR1 is SQVTM and CDR2 is ANQGSEA.

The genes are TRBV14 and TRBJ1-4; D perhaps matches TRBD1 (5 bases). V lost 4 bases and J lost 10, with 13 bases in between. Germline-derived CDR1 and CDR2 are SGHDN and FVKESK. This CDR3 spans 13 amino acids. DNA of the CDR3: TGTGCCAGCAGCCCCTTCCTTAGGGGAAAACTGTTTTTT. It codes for CASSPFLRGKLFF.

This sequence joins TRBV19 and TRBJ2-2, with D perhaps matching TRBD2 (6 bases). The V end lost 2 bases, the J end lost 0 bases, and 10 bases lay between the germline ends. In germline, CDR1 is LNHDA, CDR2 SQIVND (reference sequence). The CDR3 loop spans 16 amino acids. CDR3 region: CASSIRSGSNTGELFF. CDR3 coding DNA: TGTGCCAGTAGTATAAGGAGCGGGTCGAACACCGGGGAGCTGTTTTTT.

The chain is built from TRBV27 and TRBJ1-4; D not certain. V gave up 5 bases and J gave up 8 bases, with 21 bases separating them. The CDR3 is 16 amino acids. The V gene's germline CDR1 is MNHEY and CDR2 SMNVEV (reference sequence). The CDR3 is CASSRTPRLGEEKLFF. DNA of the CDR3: TGTGCCAGCAGTCGAACTCCTAGGCTCGGAGAGGAAAAACTGTTTTTT.